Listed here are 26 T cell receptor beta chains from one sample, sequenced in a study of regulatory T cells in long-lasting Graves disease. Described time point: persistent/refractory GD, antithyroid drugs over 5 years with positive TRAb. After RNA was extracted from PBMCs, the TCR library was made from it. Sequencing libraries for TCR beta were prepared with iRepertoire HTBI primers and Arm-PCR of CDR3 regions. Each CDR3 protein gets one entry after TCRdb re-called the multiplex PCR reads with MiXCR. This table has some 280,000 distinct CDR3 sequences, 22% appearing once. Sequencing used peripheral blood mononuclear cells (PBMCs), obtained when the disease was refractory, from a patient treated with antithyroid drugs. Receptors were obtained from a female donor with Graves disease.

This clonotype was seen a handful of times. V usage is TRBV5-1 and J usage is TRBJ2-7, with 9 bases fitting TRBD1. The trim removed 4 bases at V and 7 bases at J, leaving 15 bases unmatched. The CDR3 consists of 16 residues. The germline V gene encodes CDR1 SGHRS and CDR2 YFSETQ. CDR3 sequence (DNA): TGCGCCAGCAGCCACGGAGACAGGGGGTCTTTTGAGGAGCAGTACTTC. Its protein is CASSHGDRGSFEEQYF. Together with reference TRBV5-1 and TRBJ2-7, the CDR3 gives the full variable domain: KAGVTQTPRYLIKTRGQQVTLSCSPISGHRSVSWYQQTPGQGLQFLFEYFSETQRNKGNFPGRFSGRQFSNSRSEMNVSTLELGDSALYLCASSHGDRGSFEEQYFGPGTRLTVT.

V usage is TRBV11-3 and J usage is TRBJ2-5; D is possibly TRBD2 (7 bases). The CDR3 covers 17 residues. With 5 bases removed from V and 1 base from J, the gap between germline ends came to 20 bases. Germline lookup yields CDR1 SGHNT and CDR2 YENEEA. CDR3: CASSPGGGRGIQETQYF. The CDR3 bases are TGTGCCAGCAGCCCCGGCGGGGGAAGGGGGATCCAAGAGACCCAGTACTTC. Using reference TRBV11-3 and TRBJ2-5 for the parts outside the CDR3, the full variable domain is EAGVVQSPRYKIIEKKQPVAFWCNPISGHNTLYWYLQNLGQGPELLIRYENEEAVDDSQLPKDRFSAERLKGVDSTLKIQPAELGDSAVYLCASSPGGGRGIQETQYFGPGTRLLVL.

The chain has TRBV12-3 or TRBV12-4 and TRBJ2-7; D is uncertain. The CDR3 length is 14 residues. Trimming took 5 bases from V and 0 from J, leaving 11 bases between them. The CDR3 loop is CASSDQESSYEQYF. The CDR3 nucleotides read TGTGCCAGCAGTGACCAGGAAAGCTCCTACGAGCAGTACTTC.

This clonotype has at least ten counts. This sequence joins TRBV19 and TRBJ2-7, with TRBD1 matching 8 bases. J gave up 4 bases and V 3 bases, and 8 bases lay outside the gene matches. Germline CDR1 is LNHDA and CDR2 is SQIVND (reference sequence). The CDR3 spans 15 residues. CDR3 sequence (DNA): TGTGCCAGTAGTATCGGACAGGGATCCGCTTACGAGCAGTACTTC. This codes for CASSIGQGSAYEQYF.

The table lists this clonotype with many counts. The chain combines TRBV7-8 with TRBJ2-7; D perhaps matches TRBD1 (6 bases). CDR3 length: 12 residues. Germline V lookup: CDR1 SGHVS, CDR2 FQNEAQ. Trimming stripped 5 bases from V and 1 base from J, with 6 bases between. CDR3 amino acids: CASSTGSYEQYF. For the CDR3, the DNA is TGTGCCAGCAGCACAGGGTCCTACGAGCAGTACTTC. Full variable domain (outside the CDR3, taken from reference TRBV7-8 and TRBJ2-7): GAGVSQSPRYKVAKRGQDVALRCDPISGHVSLFWYQQALGQGPEFLTYFQNEAQLDKSGLPSDRFFAERPEGSVSTLKIQRTQQEDSAVYLCASSTGSYEQYFGPGTRLTVT.

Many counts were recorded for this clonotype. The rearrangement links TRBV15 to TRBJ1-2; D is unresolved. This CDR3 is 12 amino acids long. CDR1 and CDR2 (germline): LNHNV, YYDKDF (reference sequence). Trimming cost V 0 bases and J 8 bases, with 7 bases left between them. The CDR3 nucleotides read TGTGCCACCAGCAGAGATATTTGGGGCTACACCTTC. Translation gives CATSRDIWGYTF.

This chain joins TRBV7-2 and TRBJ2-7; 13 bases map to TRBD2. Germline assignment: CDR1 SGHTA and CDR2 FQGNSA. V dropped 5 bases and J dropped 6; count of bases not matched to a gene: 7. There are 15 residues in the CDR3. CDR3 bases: TGTGCCAGCAGCCGGACTAGCGGGAGTTCAAGCGAGCAGTACTTC. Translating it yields CASSRTSGSSSEQYF.

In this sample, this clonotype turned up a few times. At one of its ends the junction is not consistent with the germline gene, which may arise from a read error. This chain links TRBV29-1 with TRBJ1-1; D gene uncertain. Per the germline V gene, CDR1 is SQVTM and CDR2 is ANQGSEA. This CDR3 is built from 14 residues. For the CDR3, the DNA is TGCAGCGTGGAAGGAGGCCCTATGAACACTGAAGCTTTCTTT. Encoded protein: CSVEGGPMNTEAFF.

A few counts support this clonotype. The chain's CDR3 is CAWRQTGGSTNEKLFF. The CDR3 nucleotides are TGTGCCTGGAGGCAGACAGGGGGCTCAACTAATGAAAAACTGTTTTTT. The rearrangement links TRBV30 to TRBJ1-4; TRBD1 aligns across 10 bases. V gave up 3 bases and J gave up 0 bases; unmatched junction bases: 4. Germline V gene sequence: CDR1 GTSNPN, CDR2 SVGIG (reference sequence). CDR3 size: 16 residues.

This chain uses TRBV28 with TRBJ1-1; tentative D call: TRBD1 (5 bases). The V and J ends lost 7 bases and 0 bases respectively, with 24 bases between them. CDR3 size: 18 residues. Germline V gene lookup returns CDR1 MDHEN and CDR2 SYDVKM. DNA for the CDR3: TGTGCCAGCAAGCCTACCGGGACGGGGGGAGGCGTGAACACTGAAGCTTTCTTT. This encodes CASKPTGTGGGVNTEAFF.

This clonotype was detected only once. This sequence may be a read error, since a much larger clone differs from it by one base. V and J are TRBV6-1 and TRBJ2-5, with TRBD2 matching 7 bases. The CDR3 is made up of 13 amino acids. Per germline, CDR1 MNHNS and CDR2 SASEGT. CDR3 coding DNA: TGTGCCAGCACTAGCGGTCTACAAGAGGCCCAGTACTTC. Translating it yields CASTSGLQEAQYF.

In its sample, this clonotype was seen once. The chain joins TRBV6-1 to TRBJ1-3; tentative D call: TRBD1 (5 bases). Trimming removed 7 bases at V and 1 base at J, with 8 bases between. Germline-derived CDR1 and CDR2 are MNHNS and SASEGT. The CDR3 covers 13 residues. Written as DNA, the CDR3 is TGTGCCAGCAACCGACAGTCTGGAAACACCATATATTTT. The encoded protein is CASNRQSGNTIYF.

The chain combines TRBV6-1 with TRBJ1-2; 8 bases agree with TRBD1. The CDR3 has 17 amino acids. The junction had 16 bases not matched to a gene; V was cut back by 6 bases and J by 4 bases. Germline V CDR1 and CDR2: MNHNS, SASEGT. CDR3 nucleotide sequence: TGTGCCAGCAGACCACCCAGTTCCGGGACAGGTGGCTATGGCTACACCTTC. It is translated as CASRPPSSGTGGYGYTF.

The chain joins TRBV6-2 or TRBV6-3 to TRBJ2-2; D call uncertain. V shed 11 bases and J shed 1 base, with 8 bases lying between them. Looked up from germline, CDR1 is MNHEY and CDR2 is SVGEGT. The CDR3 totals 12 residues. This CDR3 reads CAGTENTGELFF. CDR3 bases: TGTGCCGGCACGGAGAACACCGGGGAGCTGTTTTTT.

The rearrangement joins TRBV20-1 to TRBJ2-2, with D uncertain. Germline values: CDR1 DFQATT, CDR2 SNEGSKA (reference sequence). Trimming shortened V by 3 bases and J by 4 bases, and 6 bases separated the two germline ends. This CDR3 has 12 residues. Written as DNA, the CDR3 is TGCAGTGCTAGTCTGGGCACCGGGGAGCTGTTTTTT. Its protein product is CSASLGTGELFF.

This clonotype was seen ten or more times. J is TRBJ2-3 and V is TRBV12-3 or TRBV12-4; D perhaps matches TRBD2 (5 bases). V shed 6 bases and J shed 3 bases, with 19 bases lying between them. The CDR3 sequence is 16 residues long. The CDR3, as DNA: TGTGCCAGCAGCCCTAGACCCGGAGGACCAACAGATACGCAGTATTTT. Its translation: CASSPRPGGPTDTQYF.

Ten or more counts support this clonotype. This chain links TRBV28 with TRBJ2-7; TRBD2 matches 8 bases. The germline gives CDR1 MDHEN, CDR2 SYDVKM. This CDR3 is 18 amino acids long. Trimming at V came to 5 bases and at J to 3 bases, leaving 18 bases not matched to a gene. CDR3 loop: CASSPSAGAGVGGYEQYF. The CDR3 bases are TGTGCCAGCAGTCCAAGTGCGGGAGCGGGGGTTGGGGGCTACGAGCAGTACTTC.

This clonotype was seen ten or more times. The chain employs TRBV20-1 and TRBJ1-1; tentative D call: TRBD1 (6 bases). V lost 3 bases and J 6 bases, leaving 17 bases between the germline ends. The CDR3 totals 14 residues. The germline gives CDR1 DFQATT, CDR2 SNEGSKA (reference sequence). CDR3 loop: CSARGLTGFAEAFF. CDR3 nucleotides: TGCAGTGCTAGGGGTCTTACAGGGTTCGCTGAAGCTTTCTTT.

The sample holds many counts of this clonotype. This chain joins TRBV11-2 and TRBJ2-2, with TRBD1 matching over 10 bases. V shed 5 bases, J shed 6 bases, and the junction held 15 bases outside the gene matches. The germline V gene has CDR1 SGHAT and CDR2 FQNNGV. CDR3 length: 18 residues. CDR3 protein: CASSVNLPGQGRPGELFF. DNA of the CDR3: TGTGCCAGCAGCGTAAACCTACCGGGACAGGGGAGGCCCGGGGAGCTGTTTTTT.

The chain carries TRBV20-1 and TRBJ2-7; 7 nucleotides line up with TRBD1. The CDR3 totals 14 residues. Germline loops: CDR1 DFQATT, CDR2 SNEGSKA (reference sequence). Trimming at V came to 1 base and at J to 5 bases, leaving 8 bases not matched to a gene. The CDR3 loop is CSARVGTAIHEQYF. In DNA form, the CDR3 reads TGCAGTGCTAGAGTAGGGACAGCCATACACGAGCAGTACTTC.

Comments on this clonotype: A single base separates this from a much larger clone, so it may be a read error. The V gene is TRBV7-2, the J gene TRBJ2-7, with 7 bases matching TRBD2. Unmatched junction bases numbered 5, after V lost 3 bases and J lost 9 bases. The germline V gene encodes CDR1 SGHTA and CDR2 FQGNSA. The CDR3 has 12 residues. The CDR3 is CTSSLAGDLQYF. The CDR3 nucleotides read TGTACCAGCAGCTTGGCGGGAGATCTGCAGTACTTC.

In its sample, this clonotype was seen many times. The CDR3 DNA reads as TGTGCCAGCAGCCAAGTCTCGACTAGCGGGAGAGAGACCCAGTACTTC. This translates into CASSQVSTSGRETQYF. This chain connects TRBV3-1 to TRBJ2-5; 12 bases map to TRBD2. With V trimmed by 1 base and J by 4 bases, 4 bases remained unmatched. This CDR3 is built from 16 residues. CDR1 LGHDT and CDR2 YNNKEL come from the germline V gene (reference sequence).

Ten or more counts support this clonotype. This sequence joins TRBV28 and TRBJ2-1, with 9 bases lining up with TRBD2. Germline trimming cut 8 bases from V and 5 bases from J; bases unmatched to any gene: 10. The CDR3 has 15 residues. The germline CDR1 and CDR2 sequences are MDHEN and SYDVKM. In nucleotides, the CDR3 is TGTGCCAGCGGCTCCATAGCGGGAGTCAACAATGAGCAGTTCTTC. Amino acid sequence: CASGSIAGVNNEQFF.

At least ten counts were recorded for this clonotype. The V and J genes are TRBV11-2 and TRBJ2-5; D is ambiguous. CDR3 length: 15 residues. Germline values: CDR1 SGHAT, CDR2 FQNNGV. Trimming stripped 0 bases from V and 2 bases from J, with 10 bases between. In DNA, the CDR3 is TGTGCCAGCAGCTTAGAGGTGCAGGTACAAGAGACCCAGTACTTC. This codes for CASSLEVQVQETQYF.

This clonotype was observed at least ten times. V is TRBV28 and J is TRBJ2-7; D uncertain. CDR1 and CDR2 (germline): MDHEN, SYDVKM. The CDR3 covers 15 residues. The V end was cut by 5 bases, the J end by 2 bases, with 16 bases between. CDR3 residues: CASSPTGHPPYEQYF. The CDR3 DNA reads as TGTGCCAGCAGTCCGACGGGCCACCCTCCCTACGAGCAGTACTTC.

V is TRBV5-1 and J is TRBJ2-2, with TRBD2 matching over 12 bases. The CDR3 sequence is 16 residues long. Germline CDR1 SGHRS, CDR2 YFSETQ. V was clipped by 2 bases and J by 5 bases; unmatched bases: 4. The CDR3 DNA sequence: TGCGCCAGCAGCTTACTAGCGGGAGGTGAAACCGGGGAGCTGTTTTTT. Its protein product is CASSLLAGGETGELFF.